The 10 T cell receptor beta chains listed next were all sequenced from one sample in a study of blood T cells in healthy people across ages. Combining a sample-barcoded 5' primer with a J-beta primer mix, a second PCR ran for about 7 to 11 cycles. TCRdb recomputed calls from the 5' RACE reads with MiXCR, one row per CDR3 protein. The top ten hold 6.7% of the sample, which has about 1.4 million distinct CDR3 sequences, roughly 59% seen once. The sequenced sample was blood. These receptors were taken from a man between 18 and 35 years old in good health.

The rearrangement links TRBV25-1 to TRBJ2-5; 11 positions match TRBD1. Germline CDR1 reads MGHDK; CDR2 reads SYGVNS. The CDR3 consists of 15 residues. J lost 4 bases, V lost 4 bases, and 5 bases had no gene match. This CDR3 reads CASSAGQGGRETQYF. For the CDR3, the DNA is TGTGCCAGCAGTGCGGGACAGGGGGGTAGAGAGACCCAGTACTTC.

The chain joins TRBV12-3 or TRBV12-4 to TRBJ1-4; 7 nucleotides align to TRBD1. Germline trimming cut 6 bases from V and 6 bases from J; bases unmatched to any gene: 7. This CDR3 region has 14 residues. The CDR3: CASSSTGDDEKLFF. The CDR3 DNA sequence: TGTGCCAGCAGCTCAACAGGGGATGATGAAAAACTGTTTTTT.

The J gene is TRBJ2-1, the V gene TRBV3-1, with D hard to call. The CDR3 totals 15 residues. The germline V gene has CDR1 LGHDT and CDR2 YNNKEL (reference sequence). V was shortened by 1 base and J by 2 bases, with 9 bases between the two germline ends. CDR3 amino acids: CASSQGPVPYNEQFF. The CDR3 nucleotides read TGTGCCAGCAGCCAAGGCCCGGTCCCCTACAATGAGCAGTTCTTC.

The chain combines TRBV20-1 with TRBJ2-7; 12 bases are a match to TRBD2. Unmatched junction bases numbered 4, after V lost 4 bases and J lost 3 bases. From germline, CDR1 is DFQATT and CDR2 SNEGSKA (reference sequence). This CDR3 region has 14 residues. CDR3 nucleotide sequence: TGCAGTGCTACCGGGACTAGCGGGTACTACGAGCAGTACTTC. Its translation: CSATGTSGYYEQYF.

The chain links TRBV5-5 to TRBJ2-7; 13 nucleotides agree with TRBD2. Losses at the gene ends were 1 base for V and 2 bases for J; bases not matched to a gene: 6. Germline V CDR1 and CDR2: SGHKS, YYEKEE (reference sequence). The length of the CDR3 is 17 residues. The CDR3 DNA follows: TGTGCCAGCAGCTTGAGGACTAGCGGGGGACTCACCTACGAGCAGTACTTC. Protein sequence: CASSLRTSGGLTYEQYF.

This clonotype has more than one count but fewer than ten. The chain employs TRBV18 and TRBJ1-2; possibly TRBD1 for D (6 bases). This CDR3 region has 11 residues. The V and J ends lost 5 bases and 13 bases respectively, with 14 bases between them. CDR1 and CDR2 (germline): KGHSH, LQKENI. The CDR3 sequence is CASSEQGPSTF. The CDR3 bases are TGTGCCAGCTCAGAACAGGGTCCAAGCACCTTC.

In its sample, this clonotype was seen a few times. The CDR3 is CAISAGALEQFF. The DNA of the CDR3 is TGTGCCATCAGTGCGGGGGCACTTGAGCAGTTCTTC. The V and J genes are TRBV10-3 and TRBJ2-1; D is tentatively TRBD1 or TRBD2 (6 bases each). Germline assignment: CDR1 ENHRY and CDR2 SYGVKD. V lost 4 bases to trimming and J lost 9 bases, with 10 bases between them. The length of the CDR3 is 12 residues.

The chain joins TRBV6-1 to TRBJ2-5, with TRBD1 identical over 7 bases. Per the germline V gene, CDR1 is MNHNS and CDR2 is SASEGT. The CDR3 has 13 residues. V lost 6 bases, J lost 5 bases, and 6 bases stayed unmatched. CDR3 sequence reads: CASSMGQLETQYF. The CDR3 DNA is TGTGCCAGCAGCATGGGACAGTTGGAGACCCAGTACTTC.

This chain links TRBV6-5 with TRBJ2-7, with a tentative D call TRBD2 (7 bases). Germline V gene data show CDR1 as MNHEY and CDR2 as SVGAGI. The V end lost 0 bases, the J end lost 5 bases, and 11 bases lay between the germline ends. The CDR3 runs 14 residues. The CDR3 loop reads CASSYSGGRHEQYF. In DNA, the CDR3 is TGTGCCAGCAGTTACTCGGGGGGGCGCCACGAGCAGTACTTC.

This chain joins TRBV5-1 and TRBJ1-2; 8 nucleotides align to TRBD1. Trimming took 3 bases from V and 4 from J; bases not matched to a gene: 5. The CDR3 loop spans 14 amino acids. The V gene's germline CDR1 is SGHRS and CDR2 YFSETQ. The CDR3: CASSSTGAFYGYTF. In DNA form, the CDR3 reads TGCGCCAGCAGCTCGACAGGGGCTTTCTATGGCTACACCTTC. Variable domain in full (rest from reference TRBV5-1 and TRBJ1-2): KAGVTQTPRYLIKTRGQQVTLSCSPISGHRSVSWYQQTPGQGLQFLFEYFSETQRNKGNFPGRFSGRQFSNSRSEMNVSTLELGDSALYLCASSSTGAFYGYTFGSGTRLTVV.